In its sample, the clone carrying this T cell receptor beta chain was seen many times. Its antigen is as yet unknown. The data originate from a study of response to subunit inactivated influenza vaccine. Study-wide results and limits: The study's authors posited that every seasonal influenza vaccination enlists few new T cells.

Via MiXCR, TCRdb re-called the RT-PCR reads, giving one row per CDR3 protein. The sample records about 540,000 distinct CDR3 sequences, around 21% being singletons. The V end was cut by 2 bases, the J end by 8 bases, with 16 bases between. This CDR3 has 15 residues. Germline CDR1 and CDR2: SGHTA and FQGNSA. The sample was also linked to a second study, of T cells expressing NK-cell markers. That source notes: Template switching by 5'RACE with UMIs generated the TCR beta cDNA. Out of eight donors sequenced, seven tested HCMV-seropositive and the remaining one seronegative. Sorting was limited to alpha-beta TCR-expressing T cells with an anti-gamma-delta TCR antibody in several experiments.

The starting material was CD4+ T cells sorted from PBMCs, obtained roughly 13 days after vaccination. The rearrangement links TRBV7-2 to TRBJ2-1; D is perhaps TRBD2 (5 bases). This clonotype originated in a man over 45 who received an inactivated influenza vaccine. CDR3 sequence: CASSLQASLTDEQFF. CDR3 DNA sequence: TGTGCCAGCAGCTTACAGGCTAGCCTTACTGATGAGCAGTTCTTC.